These 32 T cell receptor beta chains originate from one sample sequenced in a study of T-cell memory formation after mild COVID-19. MiXCR, applied by TCRdb to the 5' RACE reads, yields one record per CDR3 protein. Altogether a few hundred thousand distinct CDR3 sequences are present, roughly a fifth being singletons, with the ten largest covering around 21%. The sample was PBMCs or a T cell subset sorted from them (not recorded which). These receptor sequences come from a man between 18 and 35 years old who had mild COVID-19 (a few samples of this study predate the infection). Cell type and time point are not known.

This clonotype appeared many times. V is TRBV7-9 and J is TRBJ2-7; tentative D call: TRBD2 (5 bases). Trimming took 5 bases from V and 2 from J, leaving 7 bases between them. The germline V gene encodes CDR1 SEHNR and CDR2 FQNEAQ (reference sequence). The CDR3 consists of 12 residues. CDR3 loop: CASSLGAYEQYF. CDR3 DNA sequence: TGTGCCAGCAGCCTGGGAGCCTACGAGCAGTACTTC.

This clonotype turned up a few times. The V and J genes are TRBV7-9 and TRBJ1-2, with unresolved D. The germline gives CDR1 SEHNR, CDR2 FQNEAQ (reference sequence). V shed 5 bases and J shed 4 bases, with 14 bases lying between them. This CDR3 is built from 14 residues. The CDR3 loop is CASSPTRGPYGYTF. CDR3 sequence (DNA): TGTGCCAGCAGCCCTACCCGTGGACCCTATGGCTACACCTTC.

This clonotype was seen many times. The chain links TRBV23-1 to TRBJ2-2; the D call may be TRBD1 or TRBD2 (6 bases each). TRBV23-1 is labeled an ORF, and its function is uncertain. The CDR3 length is 16 residues. Trimming stripped 0 bases from V and 4 bases from J, with 12 bases between. The CDR3 region is CASSQSEGGFTGELFF. For the CDR3, the DNA is TGCGCCAGCAGTCAATCAGAAGGGGGGTTCACCGGGGAGCTGTTTTTT.

The chain employs TRBV20-1 and TRBJ1-1; no firm D call. CDR3 size: 12 residues. Germline loops: CDR1 DFQATT, CDR2 SNEGSKA (reference sequence). V was pared by 6 bases and J by 0 bases, with 8 bases between. The chain's CDR3 is CSAEHLNTEAFF. The CDR3 coding sequence is TGCAGTGCGGAACACCTGAACACTGAAGCTTTCTTT.

The chain links TRBV18 to TRBJ2-7; a possible D gene is TRBD1 (6 bases). Looked up from germline, CDR1 is KGHSH and CDR2 is LQKENI. The CDR3 contains 12 residues. V gave up 3 bases and J gave up 7 bases, with 10 bases separating them. Here the CDR3 reads CASSPQGLEQYV. CDR3 nucleotide sequence: TGTGCCAGCTCACCTCAGGGGCTAGAGCAGTACGTC.

This clonotype came up a few times. The rearrangement uses TRBV28 and TRBJ2-4; TRBD1 might be the D (6 bases). This CDR3 spans 17 amino acids. V was trimmed by 2 bases and J by 1 base, leaving 15 bases between them. Looked up from germline, CDR1 is MDHEN and CDR2 is SYDVKM. The CDR3 sequence: CASSLTAGAWAKNIQYF. CDR3 coding DNA: TGTGCCAGCAGTTTAACGGCAGGGGCATGGGCCAAAAACATTCAGTACTTC.

The J gene is TRBJ2-5, the V gene TRBV10-3; possible D gene TRBD2, 5 bases. The CDR3 is 14 amino acids. Trimming took off 7 bases at V and 1 base at J, with 13 bases between the two ends. The V gene's germline CDR1 is ENHRY and CDR2 SYGVKD. The CDR3 loop is CAIKEGQLQETQYF. The CDR3 DNA is TGTGCCATCAAAGAGGGCCAACTCCAAGAGACCCAGTACTTC.

The CDR3 spells CASSPRRYSGANVLTF. CDR3 in DNA: TGTGCCAGCAGCCCCCGTCGGTACTCTGGGGCCAACGTCCTGACTTTC. The J gene is TRBJ2-6, the V gene TRBV7-9; D uncertain. V shed 5 bases and J shed 0 bases, with 11 bases lying between them. CDR1 is SEHNR and CDR2 is FQNEAQ in the germline V gene (reference sequence). The CDR3 is made up of 16 amino acids.

This clonotype has ten or more counts. The chain links TRBV11-3 to TRBJ2-5; D is uncertain. The V and J ends lost 1 base and 6 bases respectively, with 9 bases between them. The CDR3 runs to 13 residues. Germline V gives CDR1 SGHNT, CDR2 YENEEA. The CDR3 bases are TGTGCCAGCAGCTTAGGGCTGGGAAAGACCCAGTACTTC. Its protein is CASSLGLGKTQYF.

This clonotype was recorded many times. V usage is TRBV7-9 and J usage is TRBJ2-1, with TRBD2 identical over 10 bases. This CDR3 is 15 amino acids long. Germline loops: CDR1 SEHNR, CDR2 FQNEAQ (reference sequence). Losses at the gene ends were 6 bases for V and 13 bases for J; bases not matched to a gene: 15. CDR3 bases: TGTGCCAGCAGAACCCCAGGGGCTAGCGGGGGCGGCCAGTTCTTC. Its protein is CASRTPGASGGGQFF.

V is TRBV6-1 and J is TRBJ2-7; D assignment may be TRBD1 or TRBD2 (5 bases each). The CDR3 runs to 14 residues. Germline assignment: CDR1 MNHNS and CDR2 SASEGT. The V end lost 6 bases, the J end lost 0 bases, and 12 bases lay between the germline ends. The CDR3 bases are TGTGCCAGCAGAGATAGAGGGGTCTCCTACGAGCAGTACTTC. Its protein product is CASRDRGVSYEQYF.

This clonotype was seen more than once but under ten times. This chain connects TRBV9 to TRBJ2-3; 10 bases agree with TRBD2. V lost 3 bases, J lost 0 bases, and 4 bases stayed unmatched. The CDR3 covers 16 residues. Germline V lookup: CDR1 SGDLS, CDR2 YYNGEE. The chain's CDR3 is CASSAGLAASTDTQYF. The CDR3 DNA reads as TGTGCCAGCAGCGCCGGACTAGCGGCTAGCACAGATACGCAGTATTTT.

The chain couples TRBV6-1 to TRBJ1-2, with 10 bases that match TRBD1. The germline V gene encodes CDR1 MNHNS and CDR2 SASEGT. The trim removed 5 bases at V and 3 bases at J, leaving 6 bases unmatched. The CDR3 has 15 amino acids. The CDR3 reads CASSIRGTGDYGYTF. CDR3 bases: TGTGCCAGCAGTATACGCGGGACAGGGGACTATGGCTACACCTTC.

The rearrangement joins TRBV2 to TRBJ2-5, with 9 nucleotides matching TRBD1. The CDR3 is 13 amino acids. Germline loops: CDR1 SNHLY, CDR2 FYNNEI. Losses at the gene ends were 7 bases for V and 4 bases for J; bases not matched to a gene: 4. Here the CDR3 DNA reads TGTGCCAGCATCAGGACAGGGGTAGAGACCCAGTACTTC. It codes for CASIRTGVETQYF.

This clonotype was seen a handful of times. V usage is TRBV6-5 and J usage is TRBJ2-7; D may correspond to TRBD1 or TRBD2 (5 bases each). V was trimmed by 5 bases and J by 2 bases, leaving 13 bases between them. CDR1 is MNHEY and CDR2 is SVGAGI in the germline V gene. The CDR3 covers 14 residues. CDR3 sequence (DNA): TGTGCCAGCAGTAACCGGGACGCGGCCTACGAGCAGTACTTC. As protein: CASSNRDAAYEQYF.

There are a few counts of this clonotype. The chain employs TRBV18 and TRBJ2-1, with 8 bases identical to TRBD2. With V trimmed by 3 bases and J by 5 bases, 6 bases remained unmatched. In germline, CDR1 is KGHSH, CDR2 LQKENI. This CDR3 is 15 amino acids long. CDR3 sequence (DNA): TGTGCCAGCTCACCTCGCGCGGGGGGCCACAATGAGCAGTTCTTC. Translation: CASSPRAGGHNEQFF.

V gene TRBV10-1 combines with J gene TRBJ2-7, with a possible D match to TRBD1 (5 bases). CDR1 is WNHNN and CDR2 is SYGVQD in the germline V gene (reference sequence). V lost 8 bases to trimming and J lost 5 bases, with 16 bases between them. The CDR3 covers 13 residues. CDR3 sequence: CASPLAGNDEQYF. CDR3 DNA: TGCGCCAGCCCCTTGGCAGGGAACGACGAGCAGTACTTC.

This clonotype was seen a few times. J is TRBJ2-5 and V is TRBV28, with D possibly matching TRBD2 (6 bases). Germline V gives CDR1 MDHEN, CDR2 SYDVKM. V was shortened by 4 bases and J by 1 base, with 10 bases between the two germline ends. This CDR3 has 14 residues. CDR3 region: CASSSGDTQETQYF. The CDR3 nucleotides are TGTGCCAGCAGTTCGGGAGACACCCAAGAGACCCAGTACTTC.

In its sample, this clonotype was seen a few times. V is TRBV6-5 and J is TRBJ1-6; D is unresolved. This CDR3 is 15 amino acids long. V lost 6 bases and J lost 6, with 15 bases in between. Per germline, CDR1 MNHEY and CDR2 SVGAGI. This CDR3 is CASSLEVGLNSPLHF. CDR3 nucleotide sequence: TGTGCCAGCAGCCTTGAGGTCGGGCTTAATTCACCCCTCCACTTT.

This clonotype was counted a few times. This rearrangement joins TRBV20-1 to TRBJ1-1; 7 bases agree with TRBD1. Trimming took 5 bases from V and 4 from J; bases not matched to a gene: 7. The CDR3 is 13 residues long. Per the germline V gene, CDR1 is DFQATT and CDR2 is SNEGSKA (reference sequence). CDR3 sequence: CSAVLDRVTEAFF. The CDR3 coding sequence is TGCAGTGCTGTTCTCGACAGGGTCACTGAAGCTTTCTTT.

The CDR3 loop is CASRKRDRNSPLHF. The CDR3 DNA is TGTGCCAGCAGAAAACGGGACCGGAATTCACCCCTCCACTTT. The chain has TRBV6-5 and TRBJ1-6; D perhaps matches TRBD1 (5 bases). Per the germline V gene, CDR1 is MNHEY and CDR2 is SVGAGI. V gave up 6 bases and J gave up 7 bases, with 13 bases separating them. The CDR3 extends over 14 amino acids.

This clonotype was seen a few times. This sequence joins TRBV14 and TRBJ2-1, with a tentative D call TRBD2 (7 bases). Germline V gene lookup returns CDR1 SGHDN and CDR2 FVKESK. The V and J ends lost 6 bases and 6 bases respectively, with 15 bases between them. The CDR3 runs 14 residues. CDR3 DNA sequence: TGTGCCAGCAGACAGGGAACGGGGGGCAATGAGCAGTTCTTC. This encodes CASRQGTGGNEQFF.

The genes are TRBV20-1 and TRBJ1-5; TRBD1 matches at 7 bases. V was pared by 4 bases and J by 5 bases, with 5 bases of the junction left unmatched. The length of the CDR3 is 13 residues. CDR1 and CDR2 (germline): DFQATT, SNEGSKA (reference sequence). Here the CDR3 DNA reads TGCAGTGCTAATACAGGGGCGGATCAGCCCCAGCATTTT. Its protein is CSANTGADQPQHF.

This clonotype was observed a handful of times. The chain has TRBV4-2 and TRBJ2-2; D is uncertain. The germline V and J ends were trimmed by 3 bases and 7 bases, with 9 bases remaining between them. From germline, CDR1 is LGHNA and CDR2 YNFKEQ. CDR3 length equals 13 residues. The chain's CDR3 is CASSHPLSGELFF. CDR3 in DNA: TGTGCCAGCAGCCATCCACTGAGCGGGGAGCTGTTTTTT.

This clonotype was counted ten times or more. The chain has TRBV7-9 and TRBJ2-1; 10 bases match TRBD2. The V segment lost 3 bases and the J segment 7 bases; nucleotides outside the gene matches: 6. Germline CDR1 is SEHNR and CDR2 is FQNEAQ (reference sequence). CDR3 length: 15 amino acids. CDR3 in amino acids: CASSFVTSGTNEQFF. The CDR3 DNA is TGTGCCAGCAGCTTCGTTACTAGCGGGACAAATGAGCAGTTCTTC.

The CDR3, as DNA: TGTGCCAGAAGCGGGGGGGAGTACCAAGAGACCCAGTACTTC. It yields the protein CARSGGEYQETQYF. The rearrangement joins TRBV2 to TRBJ2-5; 10 bases agree with TRBD2. Germline CDR1 and CDR2: SNHLY and FYNNEI. This CDR3 has 14 amino acids. V lost 9 bases and J lost 0; bases outside the gene matches: 4.

This rearrangement joins TRBV7-9 to TRBJ2-1; D might be TRBD1 (6 bases). The CDR3 loop spans 15 amino acids. Germline CDR1 SEHNR, CDR2 FQNEAQ (reference sequence). Trimming pared 3 bases from V and 6 bases from J, leaving 15 bases between. CDR3 protein: CASSFAQGNFNEQFF. The CDR3, as DNA: TGTGCCAGCAGCTTTGCTCAGGGGAATTTCAATGAGCAGTTCTTC.

This clonotype was picked up a small number of times. J is TRBJ2-3 and V is TRBV7-2; D tentatively fits TRBD1 or TRBD2 (5 bases each). Germline V gives CDR1 SGHTA, CDR2 FQGNSA. This CDR3 comprises 15 residues. Between the trimmed V and J ends, which lost 5 bases and 1 base, there was a span of 13 bases. CDR3 region: CASSPSGLGTDTQYF. CDR3 bases: TGTGCCAGCAGCCCCTCGGGGCTAGGCACAGATACGCAGTATTTT.

The table lists this clonotype with a few counts. This rearrangement joins TRBV4-3 to TRBJ2-2; D perhaps matches TRBD1 (5 bases). The CDR3 contains 15 residues. Germline CDR1 is LGHNA and CDR2 is YSLEER. V was pared by 2 bases and J by 6 bases, with 13 bases between. CDR3 loop: CASSQLGQGSGELFF. The CDR3 nucleotides are TGCGCCAGCAGCCAATTGGGGCAGGGTTCCGGGGAGCTGTTTTTT.

The CDR3 DNA reads TGTGCCAGCAGCCCCCGGGGGGTAGGACTACAAAGATCCTACAATGAGCAGTTCTTC. Translation: CASSPRGVGLQRSYNEQFF. This rearrangement joins TRBV5-8 to TRBJ2-1, with 7 bases that match TRBD2. The germline CDR1 and CDR2 sequences are SGHTS and YDEGEE. This CDR3 has 19 residues. V lost 4 bases and J lost 1; bases outside the gene matches: 17.

The chain joins TRBV7-2 to TRBJ1-2, with 11 bases aligning to TRBD1. The CDR3 length is 14 residues. Germline V gives CDR1 SGHTA, CDR2 FQGNSA. V dropped 5 bases and J dropped 4; count of bases not matched to a gene: 3. CDR3 DNA sequence: TGTGCCAGCAGCCAGGGACAGGGGGGCTATGGCTACACCTTC. It codes for CASSQGQGGYGYTF.

This clonotype was counted a few times. The CDR3 nucleotides are TGCAGCGTAAGACAGGGGGGTAATGAGCAGTTCTTC. Translation: CSVRQGGNEQFF. The chain links TRBV29-1 to TRBJ2-1; TRBD1 aligns across 9 bases. Germline V gene data show CDR1 as SQVTM and CDR2 as ANQGSEA. J lost 7 bases, V lost 6 bases, and 4 bases had no gene match. The CDR3 runs to 12 residues.